This record concerns one T cell receptor (beta chain) sequence. Its antigen target is currently unknown. Base qualities are not recorded, but no much larger clone differs from it by a single base. This sample was taken from a study of T cells in localized non-small cell lung cancer (dated by TCRdb to about 2020). Background on the whole study: The study analyzed T cell repertoires of hundreds of early-stage NSCLC patients, comparing tumors and uninvolved tumor-adjacent lungs. A mean age of about 66 years was recorded for the NSCLC patients, of whom under 150 were male and some 99 were female. All 250 or so NSCLC patients in the cohort were treatment-naive and had localized lung tumors that were resected.

At diagnosis, peripheral blood, uninvolved tumor-adjacent lung and tumor were collected and stored as a combination of fresh-frozen and FFPE material. Blood samples were analyzed as peripheral blood mononuclear cells for TCR repertoire profiling. Study-wide conclusions, independent of this receptor: Of the top 100 tumor clones, a median of approximately 60 were detected in paired uninvolved adjacent lung; roughly 29 were also among that lung's top 100. Uninvolved tumor-adjacent lung showed the highest T cell clonality, higher than tumor, which suggests more focused antigenic responses in the uninvolved tumor-adjacent lung. Because of the exploratory design, TCR variables were selected using unadjusted p-values without false-discovery rate correction. Higher T cell density in blood was associated with longer overall survival, whereas higher clonality in adjacent lung was associated with shorter survival. Because multi-region tumor sequencing was not performed, intratumor heterogeneity could not be ruled out.

TCR beta CDR3 regions were sequenced from DNA using the immunoSEQ Assay. As for the authors' bioinformatics: T cell density was computed as TCR beta template counts normalized to usable DNA estimated by amplifying housekeeping genes. The preseqR package was used to estimate richness by extrapolating to 400,000 templates for PBMC samples and to 120,000 templates for tissue samples. Clonality was defined as one minus Pielou's evenness. Tissue-enriched TCRs were identified by differential abundance testing using productive amino-acid clonotypes, minimum total count 5 and alpha 0.1. Repertoire overlap between compartments was quantified with the Jaccard Index and Morisita Overlap Index. GLIPH clustered TCR beta CDR3s with public tetramer-defined viral CDR3s; viral motifs required at least three viral sequences plus V-gene enrichment. The table was pulled from immuneACCESS by TCRdb, which kept in-frame rearrangements only. Such tables lose some clones; where checked, under half of the loss comes from unresolved V genes, and the rest has no known cause. That table furnishes V, J and clone size, whereas the DNA furnished D and trimming. A total of under 35,000 clones appear in this sample, 75% to 95% of them only once. More than 25% of the sample is taken by the ten largest.

The sequencing used peripheral blood, collected before any cancer treatment. This clonotype was obtained from a female donor older than 55 with stage I lung adenocarcinoma.

The nucleotides read TGTGCCACCCGACAGAACTTGAACACTGAAGCTTTCTTT. It translates to CATRQNLNTEAFF. The chain employs TRBV15 and TRBJ1-1; tentative D gene TRBD1, with 5 bases matching. The CDR3 holds 13 amino acids from the cysteine to the phenylalanine. Just the 39-base CDR3 DNA is kept, in frame starting at base 1. V is reduced by 8 bases and J by 0 bases, leaving a spacing of 10 bases between them. The germline V gene (reference sequence) gives CDR1 as LNHNV and CDR2 as YYDKDF. When the CDR3 is completed using the reference TRBV15 and TRBJ1-1 genes on either side, the full variable domain is DAMVIQNPRYQVTQFGKPVTLSCSQTLNHNVMYWYQQKSSQAPKLLFHYYDKDFNNEADTPDNFQSRRPNTSFCFLDIRSPGLGDTAMYLCATRQNLNTEAFFGQGTRLTVV.